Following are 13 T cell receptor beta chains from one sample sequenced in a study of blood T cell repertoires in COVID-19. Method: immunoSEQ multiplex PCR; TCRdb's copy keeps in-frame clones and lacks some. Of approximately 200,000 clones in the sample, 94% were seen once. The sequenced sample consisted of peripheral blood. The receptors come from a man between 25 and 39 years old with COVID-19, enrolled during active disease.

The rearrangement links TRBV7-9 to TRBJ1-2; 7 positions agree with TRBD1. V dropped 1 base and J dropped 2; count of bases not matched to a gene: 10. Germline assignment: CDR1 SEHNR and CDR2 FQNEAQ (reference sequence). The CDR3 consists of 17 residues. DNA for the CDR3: TGTGCCAGCAGCTTAGGAGGTCGACAGGGATCGAACTATGGCTACACCTTC. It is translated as CASSLGGRQGSNYGYTF. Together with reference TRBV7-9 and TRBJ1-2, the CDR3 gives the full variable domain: DTGVSQNPRHKITKRGQNVTFRCDPISEHNRLYWYRQTLGQGPEFLTYFQNEAQLEKSRLLSDRFSAERPKGSFSTLEIQRTEQGDSAMYLCASSLGGRQGSNYGYTFGSGTRLTVV.

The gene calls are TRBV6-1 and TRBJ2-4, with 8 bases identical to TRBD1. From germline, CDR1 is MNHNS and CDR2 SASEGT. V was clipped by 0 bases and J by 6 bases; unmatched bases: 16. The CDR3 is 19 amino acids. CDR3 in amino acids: CASSEARGDRRVSGNIQYF. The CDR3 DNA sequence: TGTGCCAGCAGTGAAGCGAGGGGGGACAGGCGCGTCTCAGGAAACATTCAGTACTTC.

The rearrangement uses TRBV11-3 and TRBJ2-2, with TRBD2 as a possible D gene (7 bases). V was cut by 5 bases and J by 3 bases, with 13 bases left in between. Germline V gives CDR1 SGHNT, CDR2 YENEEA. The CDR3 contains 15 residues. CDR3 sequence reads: CASSRGGEDTGELFF. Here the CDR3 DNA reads TGTGCCAGCAGCAGAGGGGGGGAGGACACCGGGGAGCTGTTTTTT. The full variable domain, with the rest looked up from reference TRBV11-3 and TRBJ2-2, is EAGVVQSPRYKIIEKKQPVAFWCNPISGHNTLYWYLQNLGQGPELLIRYENEEAVDDSQLPKDRFSAERLKGVDSTLKIQPAELGDSAVYLCASSRGGEDTGELFFGEGSRLTVL.

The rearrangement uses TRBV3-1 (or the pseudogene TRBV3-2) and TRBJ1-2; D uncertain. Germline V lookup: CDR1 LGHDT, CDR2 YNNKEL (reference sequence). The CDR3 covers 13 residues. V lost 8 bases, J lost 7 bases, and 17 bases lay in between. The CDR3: CASSVGGIGGYTF. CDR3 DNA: TGTGCCAGCTCGGTCGGAGGGATCGGTGGCTACACCTTC.

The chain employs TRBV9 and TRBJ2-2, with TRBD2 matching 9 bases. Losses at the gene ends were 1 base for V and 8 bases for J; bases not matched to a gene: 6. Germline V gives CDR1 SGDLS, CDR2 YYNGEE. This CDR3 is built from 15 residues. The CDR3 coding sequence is TGTGCCAGCAGCGTACCAGCGGGGGGTCCTGGGGAGCTGTTTTTT. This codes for CASSVPAGGPGELFF.

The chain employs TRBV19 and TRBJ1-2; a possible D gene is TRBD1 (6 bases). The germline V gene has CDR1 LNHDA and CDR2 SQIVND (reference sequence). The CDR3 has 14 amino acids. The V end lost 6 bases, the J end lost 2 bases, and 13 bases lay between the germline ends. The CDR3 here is CASRPHGQNYGYTF. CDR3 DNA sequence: TGTGCCAGTAGGCCCCACGGACAGAACTATGGCTACACCTTC.

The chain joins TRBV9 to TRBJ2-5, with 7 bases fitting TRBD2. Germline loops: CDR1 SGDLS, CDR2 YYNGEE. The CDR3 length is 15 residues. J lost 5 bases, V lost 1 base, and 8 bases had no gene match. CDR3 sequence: CASSVTRGRFETQYF. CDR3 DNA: TGTGCCAGCAGCGTAACGCGGGGGAGGTTCGAGACCCAGTACTTC.

CDR3 sequence (DNA): TGTGCCAGCAGCTTCGGGACAGGAGAAGAGACCCAGTACTTC. Translation gives CASSFGTGEETQYF. The chain is built from TRBV7-3 and TRBJ2-5, with 8 bases identical to TRBD1. With V trimmed by 3 bases and J by 3 bases, 3 bases remained unmatched. Germline CDR1 reads SGHTA; CDR2 reads FQGTGA. There are 14 residues in the CDR3.

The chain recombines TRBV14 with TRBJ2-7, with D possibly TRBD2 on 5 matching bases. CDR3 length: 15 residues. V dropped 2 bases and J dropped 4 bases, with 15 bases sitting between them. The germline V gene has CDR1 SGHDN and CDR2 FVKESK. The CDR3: CASSQSTGSQYEQYF. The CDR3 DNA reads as TGTGCCAGCAGCCAAAGTACGGGGAGCCAATACGAGCAGTACTTC.

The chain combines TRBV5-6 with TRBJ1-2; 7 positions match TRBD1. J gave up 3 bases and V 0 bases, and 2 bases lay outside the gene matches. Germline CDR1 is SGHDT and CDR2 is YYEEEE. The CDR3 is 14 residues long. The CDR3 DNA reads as TGTGCCAGCAGCTTGGTAGGGGGCTACTATGGCTACACCTTC. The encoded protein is CASSLVGGYYGYTF. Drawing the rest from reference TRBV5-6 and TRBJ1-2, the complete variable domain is DAGVTQSPTHLIKTRGQQVTLRCSPKSGHDTVSWYQQALGQGPQFIFQYYEEEERQRGNFPDRFSGHQFPNYSSELNVNALLLGDSALYLCASSLVGGYYGYTFGSGTRLTVV.

CDR3 sequence (DNA): TGTGCCAGCAGGGGGACTAGCGGGGCCCGATACGAGCAGTACTTC. It yields the protein CASRGTSGARYEQYF. This chain joins TRBV6-5 and TRBJ2-7; 13 bases are a match to TRBD2. This CDR3 has 15 residues. Per germline, CDR1 MNHEY and CDR2 SVGAGI. J was trimmed by 4 bases and V by 6 bases; bases with no gene match: 6.

CDR3 sequence reads: CSASTGTDQPQHF. As DNA, the CDR3 is TGCAGTGCTAGTACGGGAACCGATCAGCCCCAGCATTTT. The chain employs TRBV20-1 and TRBJ1-5, with D hard to call. CDR3 length: 13 residues. CDR1 and CDR2 from the germline V gene are DFQATT and SNEGSKA (reference sequence). The germline V and J ends were trimmed by 3 bases and 5 bases, with 11 bases remaining between them.

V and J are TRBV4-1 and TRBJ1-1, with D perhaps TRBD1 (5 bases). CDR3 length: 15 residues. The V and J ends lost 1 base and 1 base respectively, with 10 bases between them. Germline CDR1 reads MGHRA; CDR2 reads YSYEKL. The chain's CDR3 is CASSQGFTGNTEAFF. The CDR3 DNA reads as TGCGCCAGCAGCCAAGGGTTTACAGGGAACACTGAAGCTTTCTTT.